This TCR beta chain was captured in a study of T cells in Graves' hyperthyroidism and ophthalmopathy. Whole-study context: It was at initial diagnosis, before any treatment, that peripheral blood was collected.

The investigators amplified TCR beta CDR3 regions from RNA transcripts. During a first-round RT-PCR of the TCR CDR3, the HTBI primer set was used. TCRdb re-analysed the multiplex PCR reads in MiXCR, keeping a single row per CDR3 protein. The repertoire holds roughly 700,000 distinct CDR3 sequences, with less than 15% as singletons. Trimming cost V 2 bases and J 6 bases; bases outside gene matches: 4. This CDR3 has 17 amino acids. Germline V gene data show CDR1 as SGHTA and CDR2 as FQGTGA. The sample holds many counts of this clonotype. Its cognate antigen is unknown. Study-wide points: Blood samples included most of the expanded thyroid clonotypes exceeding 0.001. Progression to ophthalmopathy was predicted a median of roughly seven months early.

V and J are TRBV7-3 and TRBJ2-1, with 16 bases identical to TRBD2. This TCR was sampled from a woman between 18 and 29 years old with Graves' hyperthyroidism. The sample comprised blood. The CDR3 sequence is CASSLGGTSGRANEQFF. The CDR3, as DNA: TGTGCCAGCAGCTTAGGCGGGACTAGCGGGAGGGCCAATGAGCAGTTCTTC.